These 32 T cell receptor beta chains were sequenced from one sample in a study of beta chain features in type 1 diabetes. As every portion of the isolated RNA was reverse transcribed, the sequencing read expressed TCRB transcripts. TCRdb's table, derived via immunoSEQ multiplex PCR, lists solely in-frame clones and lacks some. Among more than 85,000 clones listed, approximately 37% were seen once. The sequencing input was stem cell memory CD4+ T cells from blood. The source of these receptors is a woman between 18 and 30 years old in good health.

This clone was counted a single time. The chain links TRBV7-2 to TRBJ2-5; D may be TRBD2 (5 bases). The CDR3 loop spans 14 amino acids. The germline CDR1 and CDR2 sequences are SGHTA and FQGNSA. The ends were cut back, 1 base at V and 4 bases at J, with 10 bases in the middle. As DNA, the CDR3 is TGTGCCAGCAGCTTAGAGCTAGCCGTAGAGACCCAGTACTTC. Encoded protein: CASSLELAVETQYF.

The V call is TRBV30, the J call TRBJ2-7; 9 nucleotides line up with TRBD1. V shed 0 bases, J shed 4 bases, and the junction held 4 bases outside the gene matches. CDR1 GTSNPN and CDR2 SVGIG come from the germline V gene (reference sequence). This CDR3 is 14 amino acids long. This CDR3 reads CAWSVGQGIYEQYF. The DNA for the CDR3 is TGTGCCTGGAGTGTGGGACAGGGCATTTACGAGCAGTACTTC. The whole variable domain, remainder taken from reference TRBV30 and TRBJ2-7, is SQTIHQWPATLVQPVGSPLSLECTVEGTSNPNLYWYRQAAGRGLQLLFYSVGIGQISSEVPQNLSASRPQDRQFILSSKKLLLSDSGFYLCAWSVGQGIYEQYFGPGTRLTVT.

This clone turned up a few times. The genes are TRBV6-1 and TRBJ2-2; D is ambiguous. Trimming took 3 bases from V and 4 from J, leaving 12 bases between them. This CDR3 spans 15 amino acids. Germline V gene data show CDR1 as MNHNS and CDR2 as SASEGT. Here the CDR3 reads CASSETALGTGELFF. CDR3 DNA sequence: TGTGCCAGCAGTGAGACTGCCCTAGGCACCGGGGAGCTGTTTTTT.

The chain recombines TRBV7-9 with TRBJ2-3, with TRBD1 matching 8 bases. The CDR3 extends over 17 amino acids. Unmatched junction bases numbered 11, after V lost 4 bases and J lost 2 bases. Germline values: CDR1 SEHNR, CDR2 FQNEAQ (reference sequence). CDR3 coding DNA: TGTGCCAGCAGCTCCCCCCGGAGGGACAGGATCACAGATACGCAGTATTTT. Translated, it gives CASSSPRRDRITDTQYF.

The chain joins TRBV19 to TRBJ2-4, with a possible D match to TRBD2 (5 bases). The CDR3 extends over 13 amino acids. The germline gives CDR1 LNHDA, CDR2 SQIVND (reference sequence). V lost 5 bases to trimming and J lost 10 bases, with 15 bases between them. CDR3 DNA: TGTGCCAGTAGTGGGAGACCTGGCGATATTCAGTACTTC. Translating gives CASSGRPGDIQYF.

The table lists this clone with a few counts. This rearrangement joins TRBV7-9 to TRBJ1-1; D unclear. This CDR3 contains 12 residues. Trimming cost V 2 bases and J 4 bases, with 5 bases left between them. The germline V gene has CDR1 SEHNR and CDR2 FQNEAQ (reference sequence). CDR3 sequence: CASSLLSTEAFF. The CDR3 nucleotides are TGTGCCAGCAGCTTACTAAGCACTGAAGCTTTCTTT.

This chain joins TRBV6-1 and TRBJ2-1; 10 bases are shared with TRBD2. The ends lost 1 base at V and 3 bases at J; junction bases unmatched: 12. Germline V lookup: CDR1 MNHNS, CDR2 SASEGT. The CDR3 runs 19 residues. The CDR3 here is CASSEGSSGRALGYNEQFF. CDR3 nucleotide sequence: TGTGCCAGCAGTGAAGGGTCCAGCGGGAGGGCCCTCGGCTACAATGAGCAGTTCTTC.

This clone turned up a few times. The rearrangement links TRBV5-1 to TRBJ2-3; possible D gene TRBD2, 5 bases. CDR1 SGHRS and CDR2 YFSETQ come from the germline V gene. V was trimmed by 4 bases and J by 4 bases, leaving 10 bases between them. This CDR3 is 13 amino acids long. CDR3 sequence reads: CASSPGFADTQYF. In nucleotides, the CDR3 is TGCGCCAGCAGCCCGGGATTCGCAGATACGCAGTATTTT.

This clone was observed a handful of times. This CDR3 reads CASSLGTGNNQPQHF. CDR3 bases: TGTGCCAGCAGCCTCGGGACAGGGAACAATCAGCCCCAGCATTTT. The rearrangement links TRBV7-2 to TRBJ1-5, with TRBD1 matching 9 bases. Unmatched junction bases numbered 5, after V lost 5 bases and J lost 3 bases. The CDR3 length is 15 residues. CDR1 and CDR2 (germline): SGHTA, FQGNSA.

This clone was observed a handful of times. CDR3 loop: CASSFFPLTGGTGELFF. CDR3 DNA: TGTGCCAGCAGCTTTTTCCCTCTGACTGGGGGGACCGGGGAGCTGTTTTTT. The V and J genes are TRBV7-8 and TRBJ2-2, with a possible D match to TRBD2 (6 bases). Germline CDR1 and CDR2: SGHVS and FQNEAQ. The CDR3 loop spans 17 amino acids. V gave up 3 bases and J gave up 5 bases, with 19 bases separating them.

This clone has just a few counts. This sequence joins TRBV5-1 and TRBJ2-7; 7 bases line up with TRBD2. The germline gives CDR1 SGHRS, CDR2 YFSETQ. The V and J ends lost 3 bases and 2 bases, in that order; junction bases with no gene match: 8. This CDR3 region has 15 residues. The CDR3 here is CASSSQRGKAYEQYF. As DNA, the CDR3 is TGCGCCAGCAGCTCCCAGCGGGGTAAGGCCTACGAGCAGTACTTC.

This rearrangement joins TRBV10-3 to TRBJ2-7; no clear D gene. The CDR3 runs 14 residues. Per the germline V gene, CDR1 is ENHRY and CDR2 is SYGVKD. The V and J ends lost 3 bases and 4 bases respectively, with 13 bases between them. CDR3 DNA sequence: TGTGCCATCAGTGAAATGGCTACGGGTTACGAGCAGTACTTC. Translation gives CAISEMATGYEQYF.

This chain's CDR3 is CASSLNLVVQFF. CDR3 sequence (DNA): TGTGCCAGCAGTCTTAACCTAGTTGTGCAGTTCTTC. The chain has TRBV28 and TRBJ2-1; D remains unclear. The germline V gene encodes CDR1 MDHEN and CDR2 SYDVKM. Deletions cut 5 bases from V and 12 bases from J, with 14 bases between. The CDR3 length is 12 residues.

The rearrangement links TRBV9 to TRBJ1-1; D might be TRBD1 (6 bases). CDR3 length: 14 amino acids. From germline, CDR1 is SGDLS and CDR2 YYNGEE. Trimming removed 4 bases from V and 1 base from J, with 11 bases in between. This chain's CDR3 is CASSPRGPNTEAFF. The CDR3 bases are TGTGCCAGCAGCCCCAGGGGTCCGAACACTGAAGCTTTCTTT.

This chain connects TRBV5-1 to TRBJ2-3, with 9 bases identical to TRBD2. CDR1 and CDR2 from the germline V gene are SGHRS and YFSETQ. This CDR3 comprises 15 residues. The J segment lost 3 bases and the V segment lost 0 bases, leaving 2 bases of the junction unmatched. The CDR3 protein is CASSLGLAVTDTQYF. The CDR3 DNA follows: TGCGCCAGCAGCTTGGGACTAGCGGTTACAGATACGCAGTATTTT.

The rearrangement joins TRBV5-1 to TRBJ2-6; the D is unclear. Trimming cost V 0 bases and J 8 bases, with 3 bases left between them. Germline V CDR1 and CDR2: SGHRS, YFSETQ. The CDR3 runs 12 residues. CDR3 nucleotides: TGCGCCAGCAGCTTGGATACCAACGTCCTGACTTTC. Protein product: CASSLDTNVLTF.

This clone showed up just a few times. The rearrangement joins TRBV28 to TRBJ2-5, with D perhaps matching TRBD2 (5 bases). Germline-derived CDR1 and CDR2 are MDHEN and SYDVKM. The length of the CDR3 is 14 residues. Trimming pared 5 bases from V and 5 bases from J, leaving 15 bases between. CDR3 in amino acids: CASSPPTPGETQYF. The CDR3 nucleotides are TGTGCCAGCAGTCCCCCTACTCCGGGGGAGACCCAGTACTTC.

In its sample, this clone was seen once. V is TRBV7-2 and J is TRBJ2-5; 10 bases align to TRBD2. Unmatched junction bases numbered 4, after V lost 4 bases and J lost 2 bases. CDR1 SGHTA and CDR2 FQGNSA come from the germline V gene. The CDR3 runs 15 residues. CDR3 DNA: TGTGCCAGCAGCTCAACTAGCGGGGCTCAAGAGACCCAGTACTTC. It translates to CASSSTSGAQETQYF.

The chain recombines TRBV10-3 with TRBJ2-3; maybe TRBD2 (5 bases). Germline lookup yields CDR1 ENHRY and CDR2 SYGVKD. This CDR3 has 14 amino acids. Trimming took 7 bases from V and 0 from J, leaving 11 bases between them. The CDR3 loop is CAITPGFSTDTQYF. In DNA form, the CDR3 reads TGTGCCATCACCCCGGGATTTAGCACAGATACGCAGTATTTT.

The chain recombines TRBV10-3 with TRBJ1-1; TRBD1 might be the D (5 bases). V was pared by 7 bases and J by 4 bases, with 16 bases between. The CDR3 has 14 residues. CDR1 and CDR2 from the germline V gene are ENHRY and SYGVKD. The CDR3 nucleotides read TGTGCCATCAATGGGCAGGGAATGGTCACTGAAGCTTTCTTT. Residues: CAINGQGMVTEAFF.

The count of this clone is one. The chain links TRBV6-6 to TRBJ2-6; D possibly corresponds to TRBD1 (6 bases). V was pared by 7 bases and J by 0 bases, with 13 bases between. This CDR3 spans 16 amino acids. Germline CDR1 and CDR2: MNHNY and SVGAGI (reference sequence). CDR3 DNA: TGTGCCAGCAACCCGACAGGAGCCTCTGGGGCCAACGTCCTGACTTTC. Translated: CASNPTGASGANVLTF.

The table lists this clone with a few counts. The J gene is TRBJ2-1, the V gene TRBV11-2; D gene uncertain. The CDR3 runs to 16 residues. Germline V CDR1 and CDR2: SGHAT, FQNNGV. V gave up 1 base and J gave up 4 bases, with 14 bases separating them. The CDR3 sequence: CASSLGDGYGYNEQFF. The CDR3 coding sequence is TGTGCCAGCAGCTTAGGAGACGGGTATGGGTACAATGAGCAGTTCTTC.

CDR3 loop: CETVQNTEAFF. The CDR3 nucleotides read TGTGAGACTGTTCAAAACACTGAAGCTTTCTTT. V usage is TRBV28 and J usage is TRBJ1-1; D remains ambiguous. The CDR3 has 11 residues. CDR1 is MDHEN, CDR2 SYDVKM, per germline.

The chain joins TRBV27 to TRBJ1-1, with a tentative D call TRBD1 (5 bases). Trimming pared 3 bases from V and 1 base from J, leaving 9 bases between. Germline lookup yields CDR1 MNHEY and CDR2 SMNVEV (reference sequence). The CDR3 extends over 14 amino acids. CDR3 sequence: CASSLIQGNTEAFF. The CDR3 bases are TGTGCCAGCAGTTTGATCCAGGGGAACACTGAAGCTTTCTTT.

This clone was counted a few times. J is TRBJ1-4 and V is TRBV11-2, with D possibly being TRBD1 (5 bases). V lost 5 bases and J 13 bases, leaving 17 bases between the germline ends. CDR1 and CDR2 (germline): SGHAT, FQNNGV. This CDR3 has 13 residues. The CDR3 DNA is TGTGCCAGCAGCGCCCGCCAACAGGTGCCACTGTTTTTT. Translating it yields CASSARQQVPLFF.

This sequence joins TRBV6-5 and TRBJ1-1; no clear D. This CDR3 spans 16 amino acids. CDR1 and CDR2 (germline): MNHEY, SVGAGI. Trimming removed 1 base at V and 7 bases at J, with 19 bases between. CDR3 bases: TGTGCCAGCAGTTACTATTCGCCAGTAATTAATCTTGAAGCTTTCTTT. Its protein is CASSYYSPVINLEAFF.

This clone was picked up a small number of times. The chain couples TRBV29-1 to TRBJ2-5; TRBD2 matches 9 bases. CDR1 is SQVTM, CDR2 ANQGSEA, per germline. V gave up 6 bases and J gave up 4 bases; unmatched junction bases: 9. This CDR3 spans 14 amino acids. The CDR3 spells CSVAGTSWRETQYF. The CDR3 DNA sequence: TGCAGCGTCGCCGGGACTAGCTGGAGAGAGACCCAGTACTTC.

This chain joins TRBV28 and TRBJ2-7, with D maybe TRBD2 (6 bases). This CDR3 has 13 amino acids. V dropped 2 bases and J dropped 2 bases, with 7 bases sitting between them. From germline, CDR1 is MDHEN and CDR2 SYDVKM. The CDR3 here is CASSLREAYEQYF. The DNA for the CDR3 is TGTGCCAGCAGTTTAAGGGAGGCCTACGAGCAGTACTTC.

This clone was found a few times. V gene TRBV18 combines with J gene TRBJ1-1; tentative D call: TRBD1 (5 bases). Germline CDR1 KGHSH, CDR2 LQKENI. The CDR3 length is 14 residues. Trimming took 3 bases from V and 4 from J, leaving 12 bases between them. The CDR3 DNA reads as TGTGCCAGCTCACCGGGCAGGGTAGGCACTGAAGCTTTCTTT. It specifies CASSPGRVGTEAFF.

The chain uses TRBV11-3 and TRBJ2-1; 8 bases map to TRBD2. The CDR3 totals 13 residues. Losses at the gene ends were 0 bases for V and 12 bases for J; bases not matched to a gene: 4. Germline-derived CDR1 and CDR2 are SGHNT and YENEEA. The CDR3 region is CASSLDPAGGQFF. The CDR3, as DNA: TGTGCCAGCAGCTTAGATCCTGCGGGGGGGCAGTTCTTC.

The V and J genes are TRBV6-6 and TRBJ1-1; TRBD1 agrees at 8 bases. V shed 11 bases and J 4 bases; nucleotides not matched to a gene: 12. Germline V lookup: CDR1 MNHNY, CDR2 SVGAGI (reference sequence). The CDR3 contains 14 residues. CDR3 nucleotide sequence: TGTGCCGTACGATCTACAGGGGGAATCACTGAAGCTTTCTTT. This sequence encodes CAVRSTGGITEAFF.

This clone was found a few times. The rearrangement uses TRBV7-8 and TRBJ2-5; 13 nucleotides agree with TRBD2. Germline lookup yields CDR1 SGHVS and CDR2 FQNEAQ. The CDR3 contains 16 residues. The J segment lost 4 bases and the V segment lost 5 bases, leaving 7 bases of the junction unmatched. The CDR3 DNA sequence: TGTGCCAGCAGCCCACGGACTAGCGGGAGACGAGAGACCCAGTACTTC. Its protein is CASSPRTSGRRETQYF. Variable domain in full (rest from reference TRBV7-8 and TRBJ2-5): GAGVSQSPRYKVAKRGQDVALRCDPISGHVSLFWYQQALGQGPEFLTYFQNEAQLDKSGLPSDRFFAERPEGSVSTLKIQRTQQEDSAVYLCASSPRTSGRRETQYFGPGTRLLVL.